Below are 32 T cell receptor beta chains sequenced from a single sample in a study of shared clonotypes between healthy human individuals. Terminally differentiated effector memory CD45RA+ cells were excluded by CCR7 positive selection of CD45RO-negative cells. Data came from immunoSEQ multiplex PCR; TCRdb stores just in-frame clones and leaves some out. The profile covers about 1,900,000 clones, with about 95% appearing a single time and more than 0.9% taken by the ten largest. Sequenced sample: naive CD8+ T cells sorted from blood. The origin of the receptors is a man aged 18-30 years in good health.

The V and J genes are TRBV19 and TRBJ2-1; D might be TRBD2 (6 bases). The CDR3 is 15 residues long. The V gene lost 5 bases and the J gene lost 0 bases, with 11 bases spanning the gap. In germline, CDR1 is LNHDA, CDR2 SQIVND (reference sequence). The CDR3 is CASSEGRDSYNEQFF. In nucleotides, the CDR3 is TGTGCCAGTAGTGAGGGGCGGGACTCCTACAATGAGCAGTTCTTC.

The V and J genes are TRBV27 and TRBJ1-5, with TRBD1 identical over 9 bases. This CDR3 contains 15 residues. The germline V gene has CDR1 MNHEY and CDR2 SMNVEV (reference sequence). Losses at the gene ends were 4 bases for V and 9 bases for J; bases not matched to a gene: 10. The CDR3 nucleotides read TGTGCCAGCAGTTCGATAGGACAGGGGCTACGGCCCCAGCATTTT. It codes for CASSSIGQGLRPQHF.

The chain is built from TRBV14 and TRBJ2-7, with 9 bases identical to TRBD1. Per germline, CDR1 SGHDN and CDR2 FVKESK. V shed 4 bases and J 5 bases; nucleotides not matched to a gene: 6. There are 14 residues in the CDR3. The CDR3 loop reads CASSPRDRVHEQYF. CDR3 in DNA: TGTGCCAGCAGCCCCCGGGACAGGGTCCACGAGCAGTACTTC. Complete variable domain (other parts from reference TRBV14 and TRBJ2-7): EAGVTQFPSHSVIEKGQTVTLRCDPISGHDNLYWYRRVMGKEIKFLLHFVKESKQDESGMPNNRFLAERTGGTYSTLKVQPAELEDSGVYFCASSPRDRVHEQYFGPGTRLTVT.

The genes are TRBV7-6 and TRBJ1-2; D unresolved. This CDR3 is built from 13 residues. V gave up 1 base and J gave up 7 bases, with 10 bases separating them. The germline CDR1 and CDR2 sequences are SGHVS and FNYEAQ. CDR3 region: CASSLGPASGYTF. The CDR3 coding sequence is TGTGCCAGCAGCTTAGGGCCAGCCAGTGGCTACACCTTC.

On this clone: The germline gene is not matched at one end of the junction; a read error may be the cause. V gene TRBV7-7 combines with J gene TRBJ2-2; D is uncertain. CDR1 is SSHAT and CDR2 is FNYEAQ in the germline V gene (reference sequence). This CDR3 has 14 amino acids. CDR3 region: CASSSDIYTGELFF. In DNA, the CDR3 is TGTGCTAGCAGCTCAGACATCTACACCGGGGAGCTGTTTTTT.

The genes are TRBV5-5 and TRBJ1-1; TRBD1 might be the D (5 bases). The germline gives CDR1 SGHKS, CDR2 YYEKEE (reference sequence). The V end was cut by 0 bases, the J end by 1 base, with 13 bases between. The CDR3 totals 16 residues. The CDR3 sequence is CASSLARVTTNTEAFF. Here the CDR3 DNA reads TGTGCCAGCAGCTTGGCCAGGGTAACTACGAACACTGAAGCTTTCTTT.

In this sample, this clone turned up once. The chain links TRBV6-1 to TRBJ2-7, with 9 bases identical to TRBD1. The germline V gene encodes CDR1 MNHNS and CDR2 SASEGT. With V trimmed by 6 bases and J by 2 bases, 2 bases remained unmatched. The CDR3 is 13 amino acids. The chain's CDR3 is CASRGQGPYEQYF. CDR3 in DNA: TGTGCCAGCAGGGGACAGGGACCCTACGAGCAGTACTTC.

The genes are TRBV9 and TRBJ1-1; a possible D gene is TRBD1 (5 bases). The CDR3 sequence is 14 residues long. The germline V and J ends were trimmed by 3 bases and 4 bases, with 13 bases remaining between them. Germline loops: CDR1 SGDLS, CDR2 YYNGEE. CDR3 nucleotides: TGTGCCAGCAGCGGGCAGGGTGGCGGCACTGAAGCTTTCTTT. It is translated as CASSGQGGGTEAFF.

This clone was seen just once. The chain combines TRBV14 with TRBJ1-1; perhaps TRBD1 as D (6 bases). The CDR3 sequence is 16 residues long. Germline V lookup: CDR1 SGHDN, CDR2 FVKESK. V lost 0 bases and J lost 1, with 12 bases in between. Here the CDR3 reads CASSQEPGEGNTEAFF. The DNA of the CDR3 is TGTGCCAGCAGCCAAGAACCAGGGGAGGGGAACACTGAAGCTTTCTTT.

The chain uses TRBV6-5 and TRBJ1-2; D may be TRBD1 (5 bases). The germline V gene encodes CDR1 MNHEY and CDR2 SVGAGI. The CDR3 covers 14 residues. Trimming shortened V by 5 bases and J by 6 bases, and 16 bases separated the two germline ends. The CDR3 is CASSPLRQTNGYTF. CDR3 nucleotide sequence: TGTGCCAGCAGTCCCCTGAGACAGACAAATGGCTACACCTTC.

This clone was recorded only once. The CDR3, as DNA: TGCGCCAGCAGCCAAGGGGACAGCCGCTCCGGGGGCTACACCTTC. Translation: CASSQGDSRSGGYTF. This chain uses TRBV4-1 with TRBJ1-2; TRBD1 matches at 7 bases. The junction had 10 bases not matched to a gene; V was cut back by 1 base and J by 8 bases. The CDR3 has 15 residues. The germline V gene encodes CDR1 MGHRA and CDR2 YSYEKL.

For this clone: Other DNA sequences in this specimen translate into the identical CDR3. V and J are TRBV6-5 and TRBJ1-2; 7 nucleotides align to TRBD1. V lost 0 bases and J lost 7; bases outside the gene matches: 2. Germline assignment: CDR1 MNHEY and CDR2 SVGAGI. This CDR3 is built from 13 residues. This CDR3 is CASSYSTGVGYTF. The DNA for the CDR3 is TGTGCCAGCAGTTACTCCACAGGGGTTGGCTACACCTTC.

Worth noting for this clone: The same CDR3 also results from other DNA sequences found in this sample. The V gene is TRBV9, the J gene TRBJ2-7; 7 nucleotides match TRBD1. The V gene end was trimmed by 0 bases and the J gene end by 4 bases; junction bases not matched to a gene: 4. CDR3 length equals 14 residues. Germline V lookup: CDR1 SGDLS, CDR2 YYNGEE. The CDR3 is CASSVGPGGYEQYF. The CDR3 region has the DNA TGTGCCAGCAGCGTAGGCCCAGGGGGTTACGAGCAGTACTTC.

The V call is TRBV28, the J call TRBJ2-1; possibly TRBD1 for D (5 bases). The length of the CDR3 is 17 residues. Per the germline V gene, CDR1 is MDHEN and CDR2 is SYDVKM. V lost 2 bases to trimming and J lost 7 bases, with 21 bases between them. The CDR3 bases are TGTGCCAGCAGTTTAACGCCTCGATGGGGCGGAGAAAATGAGCAGTTCTTC. Translating it yields CASSLTPRWGGENEQFF.

This chain links TRBV4-3 with TRBJ1-1; maybe TRBD1 (6 bases). The CDR3 extends over 15 amino acids. V was pared by 0 bases and J by 5 bases, with 13 bases between. The germline CDR1 and CDR2 sequences are LGHNA and YSLEER. CDR3 sequence reads: CASSQDWGAGTEAFF. The DNA of the CDR3 is TGCGCCAGCAGCCAAGATTGGGGGGCAGGGACTGAAGCTTTCTTT.

This rearrangement joins TRBV28 to TRBJ2-5, with TRBD2 as a possible D gene (6 bases). Looked up from germline, CDR1 is MDHEN and CDR2 is SYDVKM. This CDR3 is built from 15 residues. V gave up 5 bases and J gave up 2 bases, with 15 bases separating them. In DNA form, the CDR3 reads TGTGCCAGCAGTATAGGTCGGGGGTTACAAGAGACCCAGTACTTC. Translation: CASSIGRGLQETQYF.

The chain employs TRBV10-2 and TRBJ2-3, with D perhaps TRBD1 (6 bases). CDR3 length equals 13 residues. Per germline, CDR1 WSHSY and CDR2 SAAADI. V lost 7 bases to trimming and J lost 2 bases, with 10 bases between them. DNA of the CDR3: TGCGCCAGCATGAGGACAGACACAGATACGCAGTATTTT. Translation gives CASMRTDTDTQYF.

This clone was counted a single time. V gene TRBV6-6 combines with J gene TRBJ2-1, with 11 bases aligning to TRBD2. The CDR3 length is 15 residues. Per the germline V gene, CDR1 is MNHNY and CDR2 is SVGAGI (reference sequence). V was pared by 6 bases and J by 6 bases, with 7 bases of the junction left unmatched. The CDR3 sequence: CASSHTLAGGNEQFF. CDR3 bases: TGTGCCAGCAGCCACACGCTAGCGGGAGGCAATGAGCAGTTCTTC.

The chain uses TRBV10-2 and TRBJ2-5; 13 bases map to TRBD2. The germline V gene has CDR1 WSHSY and CDR2 SAAADI. The V and J ends lost 8 bases and 4 bases, in that order; junction bases with no gene match: 4. This CDR3 has 14 amino acids. CDR3: CASGTSGAGETQYF. The DNA for the CDR3 is TGCGCCAGCGGGACTAGCGGGGCGGGAGAGACCCAGTACTTC.

Notes on this clone: The same CDR3 can be traced to other DNA sequences in this sample. In nucleotides, the CDR3 is TGTGCCAGCAGCTTAGGAGGGGGAGGGAACACTGAAGCTTTCTTT. It codes for CASSLGGGGNTEAFF. The V gene is TRBV7-9, the J gene TRBJ1-1; the D gene is possibly TRBD1 (6 bases). V was clipped by 1 base and J by 1 base, with 10 bases between them. The CDR3 consists of 15 residues. Germline V gene lookup returns CDR1 SEHNR and CDR2 FQNEAQ (reference sequence).

V usage is TRBV7-2 and J usage is TRBJ2-5, with TRBD2 matching 7 bases. Per germline, CDR1 SGHTA and CDR2 FQGNSA. The CDR3 covers 17 residues. The J segment lost 1 base and the V segment lost 5 bases, leaving 13 bases of the junction unmatched. As DNA, the CDR3 is TGTGCCAGCAGCGTCGATGTAGCGGGTATGTCCCAAGAGACCCAGTACTTC. As protein: CASSVDVAGMSQETQYF.

The rearrangement uses TRBV5-6 and TRBJ2-7; TRBD2 matches at 8 bases. With V trimmed by 4 bases and J by 1 base, 10 bases remained unmatched. From germline, CDR1 is SGHDT and CDR2 YYEEEE. There are 16 residues in the CDR3. CDR3 region: CASSQRGGHPSYEQYF. DNA for the CDR3: TGTGCCAGCAGCCAACGGGGGGGACATCCATCCTACGAGCAGTACTTC.

The chain employs TRBV27 and TRBJ1-2; a weak D match, TRBD1 (5 bases). The CDR3 length is 17 residues. Germline loops: CDR1 MNHEY, CDR2 SMNVEV (reference sequence). Trimming pared 2 bases from V and 3 bases from J, leaving 19 bases between. The CDR3 loop is CASSLTPEGPKYYGYTF. The CDR3 DNA reads TGTGCCAGCAGTTTAACCCCAGAGGGACCGAAATACTATGGCTACACCTTC.

This rearrangement joins TRBV7-5 to TRBJ2-3; the table assigns TRBD2, which was not confirmed against the DNA. TRBV7-5 is marked as a pseudogene. The CDR3 is 19 amino acids. CDR3 DNA sequence: TGTGCCAGAAGCTTAGTTGTCCCCAGACCGGCCGGGAACACAGATACGCAGTATTTT. This translates into CARSLVVPRPAGNTDTQYF.

This chain links TRBV19 with TRBJ2-5; 12 nucleotides agree with TRBD2. The CDR3 has 15 amino acids. The V and J ends lost 5 bases and 5 bases, in that order; junction bases with no gene match: 6. CDR1 and CDR2 (germline): LNHDA, SQIVND (reference sequence). The CDR3 bases are TGTGCCAGTAGTCTTACTAGCGGGGGGTCGGAGACCCAGTACTTC. Translation: CASSLTSGGSETQYF.

The chain employs TRBV7-9 and TRBJ2-7; TRBD1 might be the D (6 bases). CDR3 length: 15 amino acids. CDR1 is SEHNR, CDR2 FQNEAQ, per germline (reference sequence). V lost 0 bases to trimming and J lost 0 bases, with 9 bases between them. CDR3 region: CASSLASGASYEQYF. The CDR3 DNA follows: TGTGCCAGCAGCTTAGCATCAGGGGCCTCCTACGAGCAGTACTTC.

On this clone itself: At one end the junction does not follow the germline gene, possibly because of a read error. This chain connects TRBV28 to TRBJ2-5; 11 positions match TRBD2. Germline V lookup: CDR1 MDHEN, CDR2 SYDVKM. CDR3 length: 16 residues. The CDR3, as DNA: TGTGCCAGCAGTTTCAGGATAGCGGGGGGGCAAGATACCCAGTACTTC. It is translated as CASSFRIAGGQDTQYF.

The chain links TRBV2 to TRBJ2-7; D is unclear. V gave up 5 bases and J gave up 3 bases, with 11 bases separating them. CDR1 and CDR2 from the germline V gene are SNHLY and FYNNEI. This CDR3 has 13 residues. The CDR3 sequence is CASSSLGFYEQYF. The CDR3 region has the DNA TGTGCCAGCAGTAGCTTGGGGTTCTACGAGCAGTACTTC.

The genes are TRBV5-6 and TRBJ2-7, with 9 bases matching TRBD1. Germline loops: CDR1 SGHDT, CDR2 YYEEEE. V dropped 3 bases and J dropped 3; count of bases not matched to a gene: 7. The CDR3 spans 15 residues. Here the CDR3 DNA reads TGTGCCAGCAGCTACCGGGACAGGGCTCACTACGAGCAGTACTTC. Translation: CASSYRDRAHYEQYF.

The chain links TRBV6-6 to TRBJ2-1; no definite D call. Germline CDR1 and CDR2: MNHNY and SVGAGI (reference sequence). CDR3 length equals 12 residues. V was cut by 2 bases and J by 14 bases, with 13 bases left in between. The CDR3: CASSYQQDLEFF. DNA of the CDR3: TGTGCCAGCAGTTACCAACAAGACTTGGAGTTCTTC.

The rearrangement links TRBV28 to TRBJ1-1; no clear D. This CDR3 has 12 residues. Trimming left V 2 bases short and J 7 bases short, with 8 bases between. The germline gives CDR1 MDHEN, CDR2 SYDVKM. CDR3 sequence reads: CASSLSGIEAFF. The DNA for the CDR3 is TGTGCCAGCAGTTTAAGTGGCATTGAAGCTTTCTTT.

This chain connects TRBV6-1 to TRBJ1-1; D remains ambiguous. This CDR3 contains 13 residues. The germline CDR1 and CDR2 sequences are MNHNS and SASEGT. Trimming pared 1 base from V and 1 base from J, leaving 4 bases between. In DNA, the CDR3 is TGTGCCAGCAGTGAAGATCCGAACACTGAAGCTTTCTTT. Its translation: CASSEDPNTEAFF.